Each of the 13 T cell receptor beta chains below was sequenced from the same sample in a study of cytomegalovirus exposure and HLA in healthy donors. PCR primers comprised 60 Vbeta and 13 Jbeta primers. Sequencing was performed with immunoSEQ multiplex PCR; in TCRdb, only in-frame clones are kept and a portion is missing. Of roughly 170,000 clones listed, 82% are singletons. The sequencing input was PBMCs. The receptors here all came from a male donor in good health and CMV-seronegative.

CDR3 sequence (DNA): TGTGCCAGCTCACCAGTTCCAGACACTGAAGCTTTCTTT. Translated: CASSPVPDTEAFF. This sequence joins TRBV18 and TRBJ1-1; D is unclear. Germline CDR1 and CDR2: KGHSH and LQKENI. V lost 2 bases and J 3 bases, leaving 7 bases between the germline ends. This CDR3 is 13 amino acids long. The full variable domain, with the rest looked up from reference TRBV18 and TRBJ1-1, is NAGVMQNPRHLVRRRGQEARLRCSPMKGHSHVYWYRQLPEEGLKFMVYLQKENIIDESGMPKERFSAEFPKEGPSILRIQQVVRGDSAAYFCASSPVPDTEAFFGQGTRLTVV.

The V gene is TRBV4-2, the J gene TRBJ2-7; TRBD2 matches at 11 bases. Germline lookup yields CDR1 LGHNA and CDR2 YNFKEQ. The ends lost 0 bases at V and 6 bases at J; junction bases unmatched: 4. The CDR3 consists of 15 residues. Here the CDR3 DNA reads TGTGCCAGCAGCCAAGAGGGTAGCGGGAGGGCCGAGCAGTACTTC. Translation gives CASSQEGSGRAEQYF.

V gene TRBV29-1 combines with J gene TRBJ2-3; 10 bases align to TRBD1. CDR1 and CDR2 (germline): SQVTM, ANQGSEA. Trimming removed 0 bases from V and 3 bases from J; junction bases left unmatched: 3. The CDR3 consists of 15 residues. CDR3 bases: TGCAGCGTTGAAGAGGACAGGGGGTTAACAGATACGCAGTATTTT. Its translation is CSVEEDRGLTDTQYF.

The table lists this clone with a count of one. The junction does not match germline at one end; this may be a read error. CDR3: CASSPEGSYEQHF. CDR3 DNA sequence: TGTGCCAGCAGCCCAGAGGGCTCCTACGAGCAGCACTTC. The genes are TRBV4-2 and TRBJ2-7; D is perhaps TRBD2 (5 bases). This CDR3 region has 13 residues. Germline assignment: CDR1 LGHNA and CDR2 YNFKEQ.

This chain links TRBV11-2 with TRBJ2-5; D ambiguous. The CDR3 length is 14 residues. Between the trimmed V and J ends, which lost 0 bases and 7 bases, there was a span of 12 bases. Germline-derived CDR1 and CDR2 are SGHAT and FQNNGV. The CDR3 coding sequence is TGTGCCAGCAGCTTAGACGGTATTGTCGGGACCCAGTACTTC. Translating it yields CASSLDGIVGTQYF.

A single count supports this clone. The junction differs from germline at one of its ends, possibly a read error. The V and J genes are TRBV6-4 and TRBJ1-1; D possibly corresponds to TRBD1 (6 bases). Germline assignment: CDR1 MRHNA and CDR2 SNTAGT. CDR3 length equals 15 residues. The CDR3 loop is CSSSLRGVTNTEAFF. The CDR3 DNA is TGTTCCAGCAGTCTCAGGGGCGTAACGAACACTGAAGCTTTCTTT.

The chain joins TRBV19 to TRBJ2-7, with D possibly matching TRBD1 (6 bases). The CDR3 totals 18 residues. With 3 bases removed from V and 2 bases from J, the gap between germline ends came to 23 bases. CDR1 is LNHDA, CDR2 SQIVND, per germline (reference sequence). The CDR3 sequence: CASSIRGKGSSLPYEQYF. Here the CDR3 DNA reads TGTGCCAGTAGTATTAGGGGGAAAGGTAGCTCTCTACCCTACGAGCAGTACTTC.

The CDR3 here is CASSTLGQGHSNTEAFF. The CDR3 region has the DNA TGTGCCAGCAGCACCCTTGGACAGGGCCATTCGAACACTGAAGCTTTCTTT. V and J are TRBV7-9 and TRBJ1-1, with TRBD1 matching 8 bases. Germline V gives CDR1 SEHNR, CDR2 FQNEAQ (reference sequence). Trimming took 5 bases from V and 1 from J; bases not matched to a gene: 12. CDR3 size: 17 residues.

The chain links TRBV18 to TRBJ2-3; no clear D gene. Germline loops: CDR1 KGHSH, CDR2 LQKENI. There are 14 residues in the CDR3. V lost 10 bases, J lost 0 bases, and 14 bases lay in between. CDR3 sequence (DNA): TGTGCCACCTCCCTCTACAGAAGCACAGATACGCAGTATTTT. Residues: CATSLYRSTDTQYF.

Details on this clone: One end of the junction varies from germline; a read error may be responsible. The rearrangement links TRBV11-2 to TRBJ2-7; TRBD1 matches 7 bases. The CDR3 contains 11 residues. Per the germline V gene, CDR1 is SGHAT and CDR2 is FQNNGV. This CDR3 reads CASSLLWDSSF. CDR3 DNA sequence: TGTGCCAGCAGCTTATTATGGGACAGCAGCTTC.

V gene TRBV7-8 combines with J gene TRBJ2-7, with D perhaps TRBD2 (6 bases). V lost 8 bases and J lost 0, with 14 bases in between. This CDR3 is 14 amino acids long. Germline V CDR1 and CDR2: SGHVS, FQNEAQ. CDR3 sequence (DNA): TGTGCCAGCCGAAATAGCGGACACTCCTACGAGCAGTACTTC. It codes for CASRNSGHSYEQYF.

The chain is built from TRBV28 and TRBJ2-5, with TRBD1 as a possible D gene (5 bases). The DNA end lines up better with TRBJ2-7; the J call may be wrong. There are 13 residues in the CDR3. Germline-derived CDR1 and CDR2 are MDHEN and SYDVKM. The CDR3 DNA reads as TGTGCCAGCAGTTATCCGGGCAGGGCCGAGCAGTACTTC. Translating it yields CASSYPGRAEQYF.

The chain links TRBV28 to TRBJ1-2, with 8 positions matching TRBD1. The CDR3 length is 12 residues. CDR1 and CDR2 (germline): MDHEN, SYDVKM. V gave up 8 bases and J gave up 4 bases; unmatched junction bases: 3. The CDR3 bases are TGTGCCAGCCAGGGGGCCTTCTATGGCTACACCTTC. Protein product: CASQGAFYGYTF.